The rows below give T cell receptor beta chains drawn from one sample of a study of blood T cell repertoires in COVID-19. The method was immunoSEQ multiplex PCR; TCRdb's version includes in-frame clones alone and lacks a portion of them. There are some 70,000 clones in the sample; roughly nine tenths occur only once, and approximately 2.9% lies in the top ten. What was sequenced was peripheral blood. The receptors were gathered from a man aged 50-60 years with acute or convalescent COVID-19. Both conserved end residues are part of each CDR3. D genes are given only for firm matches. Not every row has a clone size; where given, it reads once, few, many or a size class.

clone size: .
D gene: TRBD2
V gene: TRBV27
J gene: TRBJ2-2
CDR3 DNA: TGTGCCAGCAGTGGGCTAGCGGAGAACACCGGGGAGCTGTTTTTT
CDR3 protein: CASSGLAENTGELFF

clone size: many
D gene: .
V gene: TRBV7-9
J gene: TRBJ1-1
CDR3 DNA: TGTGCCAGCAGCTCGGGATTCCTGAACACTGAAGCTTTCTTT
CDR3 protein: CASSSGFLNTEAFF

clone size: .
D gene: .
V gene: TRBV18
J gene: TRBJ2-6
CDR3 DNA: TGTGCCAGCTCACCACGCGGAGGGGAATATGGGGCCAACGTCCTGACTTTC
CDR3 protein: CASSPRGGEYGANVLTF

clone size: .
D gene: .
V gene: TRBV28
J gene: TRBJ1-5
CDR3 DNA: TGTGCCAGCAGTTTATCAGGACAGCTATATCAGCCCCAGCATTTT
CDR3 protein: CASSLSGQLYQPQHF

clone size: .
D gene: TRBD2
V gene: TRBV27
J gene: TRBJ2-5
CDR3 DNA: TGTGCCAGCACCTCGGGGACTAGCGGCCAGAAGACCCAGTACTTC
CDR3 protein: CASTSGTSGQKTQYF

clone size: .
D gene: .
V gene: TRBV7-9
J gene: TRBJ2-3
CDR3 DNA: TGTGCCAGCAGCTTAGAAGTGCTCGGGCATGGACACACAGATACGCAGTATTTT
CDR3 protein: CASSLEVLGHGHTDTQYF

clone size: .
D gene: .
V gene: TRBV10-3
J gene: TRBJ1-6
CDR3 DNA: TGTGCCATCGCGCCCCGCAGGGCGGATAATTCACCCCTCCACTTT
CDR3 protein: CAIAPRRADNSPLHF

clone size: .
D gene: TRBD1
V gene: TRBV28
J gene: TRBJ2-7
CDR3 DNA: TGTGCCAGCAGCACCGGGACAGTCTCCTACGAGCAGTACTTC
CDR3 protein: CASSTGTVSYEQYF

clone size: once
D gene: .
V gene: TRBV6-5
J gene: TRBJ2-1
CDR3 DNA: TGTGCCAGCAGTTACTCCCCTGGCAGGGCGGGGAATGAGCAGTTCTTC
CDR3 protein: CASSYSPGRAGNEQFF

clone size: .
D gene: .
V gene: TRBV27
J gene: TRBJ2-5
CDR3 DNA: TGTGCCAGCAGTTTCCCCCCGGAGACCCAGTACTTC
CDR3 protein: CASSFPPETQYF

clone size: .
D gene: .
V gene: TRBV9
J gene: TRBJ2-3
CDR3 DNA: TGTGCCAGCAGCGGCGGCACAGATACGCAGTATTTT
CDR3 protein: CASSGGTDTQYF

clone size: .
D gene: .
V gene: TRBV7-3
J gene: TRBJ2-7
CDR3 DNA: TGTGCCAGCAGCCAGTTATTGCGCGGGGTCTCGCTAAGCTCCTACGAGCAGTACTTC
CDR3 protein: CASSQLLRGVSLSSYEQYF

clone size: .
D gene: TRBD2
V gene: TRBV11-3
J gene: TRBJ2-1
CDR3 DNA: TGTGCCAGCAGCTCATTGACTAGCGGGAGGGCCAATGAGCAGTTCTTC
CDR3 protein: CASSSLTSGRANEQFF

clone size: .
D gene: .
V gene: TRBV11-3
J gene: TRBJ1-3
CDR3 DNA: TGTGCCAGCAGCTTAGGAGGGTCGACCTCTGGAAACACCATATATTTT
CDR3 protein: CASSLGGSTSGNTIYF

clone size: .
D gene: TRBD2
V gene: TRBV4-1
J gene: TRBJ2-1
CDR3 DNA: TGCGCCAGCAGCCAAGTCCCTAGCGGGAGGGCCGAGGAGCAGTTCTTC
CDR3 protein: CASSQVPSGRAEEQFF

clone size: .
D gene: .
V gene: TRBV23-1
J gene: TRBJ2-1
CDR3 DNA: TGCGCCCCCTTAGAGGGAAGCTCCTACAATGAGCAGTTCTTC
CDR3 protein: CAPLEGSSYNEQFF

clone size: .
D gene: TRBD1
V gene: TRBV19
J gene: TRBJ1-1
CDR3 DNA: TGTGCCAGTAGTATCCCGGACAGGGGGTGGACTGAAGCTTTCTTT
CDR3 protein: CASSIPDRGWTEAFF

clone size: .
D gene: .
V gene: TRBV3-1/TRBV3-2
J gene: TRBJ2-1
CDR3 DNA: TGTGCCAGCAGCCCCCTTGCCGGGAGCTCCTACAATGAGCAGTTCTTC
CDR3 protein: CASSPLAGSSYNEQFF

clone size: .
D gene: TRBD1
V gene: TRBV3-1/TRBV3-2
J gene: TRBJ1-1
CDR3 DNA: TGTGCCAGCTCGGGACAGATGAACACTGAAGCTTTCTTT
CDR3 protein: CASSGQMNTEAFF

clone size: .
D gene: TRBD1
V gene: TRBV6-5
J gene: TRBJ2-7
CDR3 DNA: TGTGCCAGCAGTTACTCTGGGGACAGATCCTACGAGCAGTACTTC
CDR3 protein: CASSYSGDRSYEQYF

clone size: .
D gene: .
V gene: TRBV5-6
J gene: TRBJ1-3
CDR3 DNA: TGTGCCAGCACTGAGGGAAACACCATATATTTT
CDR3 protein: CASTEGNTIYF

clone size: few
D gene: .
V gene: TRBV11-2
J gene: TRBJ1-5
CDR3 DNA: TGTGCCAGCAGCAGGGGGGGGGATCAGCCCCAGCATTTT
CDR3 protein: CASSRGGDQPQHF

clone size: .
D gene: TRBD1
V gene: TRBV4-1
J gene: TRBJ1-2
CDR3 DNA: TGCGCCAGCAGCCAGGGTGAAGACAGGGTGCGCTACACCTTC
CDR3 protein: CASSQGEDRVRYTF

clone size: .
D gene: TRBD1
V gene: TRBV7-8
J gene: TRBJ2-2
CDR3 DNA: TGTGCCAGCAGCCGAGGGATAGGGACAGGGGGGGAGCTGTTTTTT
CDR3 protein: CASSRGIGTGGELFF

clone size: .
D gene: .
V gene: TRBV11-2
J gene: TRBJ2-2
CDR3 DNA: TGTGCCAGCAGGGCGCCACAGGGTTTTCTCACCGGGGAGCTGTTTTTT
CDR3 protein: CASRAPQGFLTGELFF

clone size: .
D gene: .
V gene: TRBV18
J gene: TRBJ2-7
CDR3 DNA: TGTGCCAGCTCACCTCCGTTAGCTCCGAGCTCCTACGAGCAGTACTTC
CDR3 protein: CASSPPLAPSSYEQYF

clone size: .
D gene: .
V gene: TRBV14
J gene: TRBJ1-4
CDR3 DNA: TGTGCCAGCAGACCACAGGGAGGGAATGAAAAACTGTTTTTT
CDR3 protein: CASRPQGGNEKLFF

clone size: once
D gene: TRBD2
V gene: TRBV7-9
J gene: TRBJ2-2
CDR3 DNA: TGTGCCAGCAGCCCTAAAACTAGCGGCCTGGACACCGGGGAGCTGTTTTTT
CDR3 protein: CASSPKTSGLDTGELFF

clone size: once
D gene: .
V gene: TRBV4-3
J gene: TRBJ2-2
CDR3 DNA: TGCGCCAGCAGGCCGCAGGGGAACACCGGGGAGCTGTTTTTT
CDR3 protein: CASRPQGNTGELFF

clone size: .
D gene: .
V gene: TRBV29-1
J gene: TRBJ1-3
CDR3 DNA: TGCAGCGTTGAAGGGGGTCCGGCAGGGGCGTCTGGAAACACCATATATTTT
CDR3 protein: CSVEGGPAGASGNTIYF

clone size: .
D gene: TRBD2
V gene: TRBV7-2
J gene: TRBJ2-7
CDR3 DNA: TGTGCCAGCAGACCCACTAGCGGGAGTCTCCACGAGCAGTACTTC
CDR3 protein: CASRPTSGSLHEQYF

clone size: .
D gene: TRBD1
V gene: TRBV9
J gene: TRBJ1-1
CDR3 DNA: TGTGCCAGCAGCGCCGTCCAGGGGGGACAAGCTTTCTTT
CDR3 protein: CASSAVQGGQAFF

clone size: .
D gene: .
V gene: TRBV6-2/TRBV6-3
J gene: TRBJ2-7
CDR3 DNA: TGTGCCAGCAGCCGAGCCTACGAGCAGTACTTC
CDR3 protein: CASSRAYEQYF

clone size: .
D gene: .
V gene: TRBV25-1
J gene: TRBJ2-1
CDR3 DNA: TGTGCCAGCAGTGAAGGGGGTTTGGGAACTAGCCACTTCTTC
CDR3 protein: CASSEGGLGTSHFF

clone size: few
D gene: .
V gene: TRBV27
J gene: TRBJ2-2
CDR3 DNA: TGTGCCAGCAGTCCACTAGCCGCCGGGGAGCTGTTTTTT
CDR3 protein: CASSPLAAGELFF

clone size: .
D gene: .
V gene: TRBV3-1/TRBV3-2
J gene: TRBJ2-3
CDR3 DNA: TGTGCCAGCAGCCAACGTCGGGGCACAGATACGCAGTATTTT
CDR3 protein: CASSQRRGTDTQYF

clone size: once
D gene: .
V gene: TRBV11-2
J gene: TRBJ2-3
CDR3 DNA: TGTGCCAGCAGCCGGGTCAGGGGCGGGAGCACAGATACGCAGTATTTT
CDR3 protein: CASSRVRGGSTDTQYF

clone size: .
D gene: TRBD1
V gene: TRBV6-1
J gene: TRBJ1-6
CDR3 DNA: TGTGCCAGCAGTGAAGGGACAGGGATACATTCACCCCTCCACTTT
CDR3 protein: CASSEGTGIHSPLHF

clone size: .
D gene: .
V gene: TRBV12-3/TRBV12-4
J gene: TRBJ1-4
CDR3 DNA: TGTGCCAGCAGTTTCGTAACTAATGAAAAACTGTTTTTT
CDR3 protein: CASSFVTNEKLFF